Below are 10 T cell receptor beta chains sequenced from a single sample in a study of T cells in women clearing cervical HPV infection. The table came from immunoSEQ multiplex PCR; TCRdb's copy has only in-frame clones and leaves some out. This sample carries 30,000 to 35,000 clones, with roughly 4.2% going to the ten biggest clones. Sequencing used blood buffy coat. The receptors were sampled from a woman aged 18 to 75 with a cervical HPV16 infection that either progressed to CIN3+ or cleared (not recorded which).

Partial CDR3 DNA: TGTGCCAGCAGCCAAGTGTTAACAGGTGGGGTAGAGACC. Translating it yields CASSQVLTGGVET. The entire CDR3 protein reads CASSQVLTGGVETQYF. The chain is built from TRBV14 and TRBJ2-5, with a possible D match to TRBD1 (5 bases). The read is 3 residues too short to cover the CDR3 end, so that end is filled in from the germline J gene. In germline, CDR1 is SGHDN, CDR2 FVKESK. V lost 1 base and J lost 4, with 16 bases in between. This CDR3 is built from 16 residues.

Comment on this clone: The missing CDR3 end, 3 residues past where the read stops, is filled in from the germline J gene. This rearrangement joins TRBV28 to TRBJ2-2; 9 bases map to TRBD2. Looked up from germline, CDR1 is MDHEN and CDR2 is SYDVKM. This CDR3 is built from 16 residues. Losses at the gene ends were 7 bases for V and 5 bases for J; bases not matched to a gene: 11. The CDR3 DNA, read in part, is TGTGCCAGCACCCCCCTAGCGGGAACGAGTACCGGGGAG. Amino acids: CASTPLAGTSTGE. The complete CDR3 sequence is CASTPLAGTSTGELFF.

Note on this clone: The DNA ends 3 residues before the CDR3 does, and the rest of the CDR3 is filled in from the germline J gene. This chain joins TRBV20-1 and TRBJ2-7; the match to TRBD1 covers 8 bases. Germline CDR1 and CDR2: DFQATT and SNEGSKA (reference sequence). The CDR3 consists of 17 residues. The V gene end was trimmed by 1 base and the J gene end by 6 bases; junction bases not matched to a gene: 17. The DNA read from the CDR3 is TGCAGTGCTAGAGGCTGGTCGAACCAGGGGGCGCTTGGCGAG. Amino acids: CSARGWSNQGALGE. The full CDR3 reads CSARGWSNQGALGEQYF.

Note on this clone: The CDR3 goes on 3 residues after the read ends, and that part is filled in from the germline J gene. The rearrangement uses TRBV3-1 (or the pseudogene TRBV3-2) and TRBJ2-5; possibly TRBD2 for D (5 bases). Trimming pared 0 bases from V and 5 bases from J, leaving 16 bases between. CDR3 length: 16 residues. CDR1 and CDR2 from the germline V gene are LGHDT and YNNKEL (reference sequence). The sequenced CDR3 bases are TGTGCCAGCAGCCAAGATCTGGCGGGCGCCGTGGAGACC. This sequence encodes CASSQDLAGAVET. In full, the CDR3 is CASSQDLAGAVETQYF.

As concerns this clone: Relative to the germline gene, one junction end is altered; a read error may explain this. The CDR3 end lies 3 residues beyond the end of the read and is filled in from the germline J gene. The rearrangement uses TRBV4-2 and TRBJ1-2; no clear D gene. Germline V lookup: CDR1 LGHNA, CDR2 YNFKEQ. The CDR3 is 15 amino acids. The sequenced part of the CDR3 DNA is TGCGCCAGCAGCCAAGACGTAAAGGTCGACTATGGC. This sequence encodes CASSQDVKVDYG. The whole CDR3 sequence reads CASSQDVKVDYGYTF.

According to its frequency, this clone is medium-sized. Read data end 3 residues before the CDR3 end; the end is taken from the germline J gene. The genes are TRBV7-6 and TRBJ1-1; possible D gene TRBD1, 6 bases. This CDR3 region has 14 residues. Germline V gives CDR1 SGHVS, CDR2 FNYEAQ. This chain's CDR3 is CASSPEETGVQAFF. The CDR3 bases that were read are TGTGCCAGCAGCCCCGAGGAGACAGGAGTGCAA.

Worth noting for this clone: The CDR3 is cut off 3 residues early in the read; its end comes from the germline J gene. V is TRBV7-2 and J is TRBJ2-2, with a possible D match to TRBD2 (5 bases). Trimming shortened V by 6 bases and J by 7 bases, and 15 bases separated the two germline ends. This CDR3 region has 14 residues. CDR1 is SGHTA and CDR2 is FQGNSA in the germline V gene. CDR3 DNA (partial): TGTGCCAGCAGTCCACACGGGGTTGACGGGGAG. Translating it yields CASSPHGVDGE. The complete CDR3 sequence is CASSPHGVDGELFF.

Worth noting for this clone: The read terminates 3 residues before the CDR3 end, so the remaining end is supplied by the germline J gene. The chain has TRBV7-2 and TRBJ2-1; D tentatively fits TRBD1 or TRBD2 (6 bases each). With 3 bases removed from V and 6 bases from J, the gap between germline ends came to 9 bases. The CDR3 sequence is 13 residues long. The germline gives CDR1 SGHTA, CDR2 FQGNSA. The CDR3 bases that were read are TGTGCCAGCAGCTTTGGAGGGGGCAATGAG. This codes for CASSFGGGNE. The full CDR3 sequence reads CASSFGGGNEQFF.

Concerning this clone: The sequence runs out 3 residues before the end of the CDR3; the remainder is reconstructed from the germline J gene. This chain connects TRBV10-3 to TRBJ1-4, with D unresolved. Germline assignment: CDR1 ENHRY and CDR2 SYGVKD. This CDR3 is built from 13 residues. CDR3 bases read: TGTGCCATCAGTGAGTCGATTAACCAGGAA. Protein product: CAISESINQE. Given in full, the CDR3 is CAISESINQELFF.

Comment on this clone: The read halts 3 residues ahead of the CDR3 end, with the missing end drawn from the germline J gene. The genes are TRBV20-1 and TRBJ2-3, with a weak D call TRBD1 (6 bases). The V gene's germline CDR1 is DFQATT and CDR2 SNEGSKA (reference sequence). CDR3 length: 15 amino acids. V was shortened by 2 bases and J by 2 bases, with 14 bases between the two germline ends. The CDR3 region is CSARQGTTNTDTQYF. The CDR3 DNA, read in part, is TGCAGTGCTAGACAGGGGACGACCAACACAGATACG.